The rows below give T cell receptor beta chains drawn from one sample of a study of blood T cell repertoires in COVID-19. The repertoire was sequenced with immunoSEQ multiplex PCR; TCRdb's copy has only in-frame clones and lacks some. The profile shows around 74,000 clones, 70% to 90% of them singletons. Specimen: peripheral blood. The receptor set was obtained from a young man with acute or convalescent COVID-19. CDR3s include the opening cysteine and the closing phenylalanine or tryptophan. The D gene is left open where the match is weak.

d_gene: NA
j_gene: TRBJ2-7
len: 13
v_gene: TRBV12-3/TRBV12-4
CDR3aa: CASSRGLTYEQYF
CDR3nt: TGTGCCAGCAGCAGAGGACTAACCTACGAGCAGTACTTC

d_gene: TRBD1
j_gene: TRBJ1-1
len: 14
v_gene: TRBV6-8
CDR3aa: CAIPKTGLNTEAFF
CDR3nt: TGTGCCATCCCAAAGACAGGGCTGAACACTGAAGCTTTCTTT

d_gene: TRBD1
j_gene: TRBJ1-6
len: 14
v_gene: TRBV19
CDR3aa: CASRVQGYNSPLHF
CDR3nt: TGTGCCAGTAGGGTACAGGGGTATAATTCACCCCTCCACTTT

d_gene: NA
j_gene: TRBJ1-2
len: 15
v_gene: TRBV19
CDR3aa: CASSIPGSMEHGYTF
CDR3nt: TGTGCCAGTAGTATACCGGGGTCGATGGAACATGGCTACACCTTC

d_gene: NA
j_gene: TRBJ1-4
len: 14
v_gene: TRBV11-3
CDR3aa: CASTMGGVGEKLFF
CDR3nt: TGTGCCAGCACCATGGGGGGGGTTGGTGAAAAACTGTTTTTT

d_gene: NA
j_gene: TRBJ1-6
len: 14
v_gene: TRBV5-6
CDR3aa: CASSFAGIGSPLHF
CDR3nt: TGTGCCAGCAGCTTCGCGGGTATCGGGTCACCCCTCCACTTT

d_gene: NA
j_gene: TRBJ1-2
len: 15
v_gene: TRBV18
CDR3aa: CASSPPLAGPHGYTF
CDR3nt: TGTGCCAGCTCACCTCCATTGGCAGGGCCACATGGCTACACCTTC

d_gene: TRBD2
j_gene: TRBJ2-7
len: 16
v_gene: TRBV6-1
CDR3aa: CASSEALGSGRHEQYF
CDR3nt: TGTGCCAGCAGTGAGGCCTTGGGTAGCGGGAGACACGAGCAGTACTTC

d_gene: TRBD1
j_gene: TRBJ1-2
len: 12
v_gene: TRBV29-1
CDR3aa: CSVRTGIGRATF
CDR3nt: TGCAGCGTCAGGACAGGGATAGGACGGGCCACCTTC

d_gene: NA
j_gene: TRBJ1-4
len: 15
v_gene: TRBV18
CDR3aa: CASSPSSPENEKLFF
CDR3nt: TGTGCCAGCTCACCATCTTCTCCGGAGAATGAAAAACTGTTTTTT